These 7 T cell receptor beta chains were sequenced from one sample in a study of shared clonotypes between healthy human individuals. Libraries were prepared by immunoSEQ multiplex PCR; TCRdb keeps only in-frame clonotypes and omits some of them. The table shows over a million clones, with approximately 68% occurring only once. The sequenced sample consisted of memory CD4+ T cells sorted from blood. Subset of the sample: CD45RA-negative fraction. The receptors were sampled from a young man in good health.

Of note for this clone: This sample includes further DNA sequences coding for the same CDR3. V is TRBV5-1 and J is TRBJ2-3; 11 bases line up with TRBD1. Per the germline V gene, CDR1 is SGHRS and CDR2 is YFSETQ. CDR3 length: 15 amino acids. Trimming removed 4 bases from V and 1 base from J; junction bases left unmatched: 2. The CDR3 loop reads CASSPGQGGTDTQYF. CDR3 nucleotide sequence: TGCGCCAGCAGCCCGGGACAGGGGGGCACAGATACGCAGTATTTT.

The chain combines TRBV5-4 with TRBJ1-4; D is possibly TRBD1 (5 bases). The length of the CDR3 is 15 residues. V was trimmed by 1 base and J by 3 bases, leaving 10 bases between them. The V gene's germline CDR1 is SGHNT and CDR2 YYREEE (reference sequence). The CDR3, as DNA: TGTGCCAGCAGCTTGCAGATGGGGGCTAATGAAAAACTGTTTTTT. Its translation: CASSLQMGANEKLFF.

V and J are TRBV11-3 and TRBJ2-5; a weak D match, TRBD1 (5 bases). In germline, CDR1 is SGHNT, CDR2 YENEEA. The CDR3 extends over 13 amino acids. The V end lost 2 bases, the J end lost 5 bases, and 9 bases lay between the germline ends. The CDR3 nucleotides are TGTGCCAGCAGCTTAACCAACAGGGAGACCCAGTACTTC. This sequence encodes CASSLTNRETQYF.

This clone was counted a few times. The V call is TRBV18, the J call TRBJ2-3; no firm D call. Per germline, CDR1 KGHSH and CDR2 LQKENI. The CDR3 extends over 14 amino acids. V was cut by 0 bases and J by 6 bases, with 10 bases left in between. Here the CDR3 reads CASSPPLRADTQYF. DNA for the CDR3: TGTGCCAGCTCACCACCCCTCCGGGCGGATACGCAGTATTTT.

The chain recombines TRBV7-3 with TRBJ2-6, with D perhaps matching TRBD1 (5 bases). Germline V lookup: CDR1 SGHTA, CDR2 FQGTGA. V lost 0 bases and J 2 bases, leaving 8 bases between the germline ends. This CDR3 spans 16 amino acids. The CDR3 DNA sequence: TGTGCCAGCAGCTTAACGTCAGGGCCTGGGGCCAACGTCCTGACTTTC. Protein sequence: CASSLTSGPGANVLTF.

The rearrangement links TRBV6-5 to TRBJ2-2; D unclear. With 4 bases removed from V and 4 bases from J, the gap between germline ends came to 16 bases. This CDR3 region has 16 residues. Per germline, CDR1 MNHEY and CDR2 SVGAGI. The CDR3, as DNA: TGTGCCAGCAGTTTTCGACACTCCAGACCCACCGGGGAGCTGTTTTTT. This translates into CASSFRHSRPTGELFF.

The chain carries TRBV11-3 and TRBJ1-1; 7 bases align to TRBD1. Germline CDR1 and CDR2: SGHNT and YENEEA. Trimming cost V 3 bases and J 5 bases; bases outside gene matches: 9. This CDR3 has 15 amino acids. The CDR3 nucleotides are TGTGCCAGCAGCTTGGGAGGAGGGGGCGAGACTGAAGCTTTCTTT. This gives the protein CASSLGGGGETEAFF.